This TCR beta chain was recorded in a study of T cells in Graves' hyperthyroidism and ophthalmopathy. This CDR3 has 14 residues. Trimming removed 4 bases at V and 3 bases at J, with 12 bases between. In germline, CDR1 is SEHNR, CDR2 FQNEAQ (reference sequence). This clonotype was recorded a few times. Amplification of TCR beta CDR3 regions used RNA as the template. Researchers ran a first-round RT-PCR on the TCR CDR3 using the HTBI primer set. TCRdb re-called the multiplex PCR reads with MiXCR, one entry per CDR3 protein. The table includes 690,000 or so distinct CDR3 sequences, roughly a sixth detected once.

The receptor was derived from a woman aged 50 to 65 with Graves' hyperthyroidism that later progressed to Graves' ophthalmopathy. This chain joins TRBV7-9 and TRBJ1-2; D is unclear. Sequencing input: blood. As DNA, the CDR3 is TGTGCCAGCAGCTCCCCAGAGGGTTACTATGGCTACACCTTC. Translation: CASSSPEGYYGYTF.